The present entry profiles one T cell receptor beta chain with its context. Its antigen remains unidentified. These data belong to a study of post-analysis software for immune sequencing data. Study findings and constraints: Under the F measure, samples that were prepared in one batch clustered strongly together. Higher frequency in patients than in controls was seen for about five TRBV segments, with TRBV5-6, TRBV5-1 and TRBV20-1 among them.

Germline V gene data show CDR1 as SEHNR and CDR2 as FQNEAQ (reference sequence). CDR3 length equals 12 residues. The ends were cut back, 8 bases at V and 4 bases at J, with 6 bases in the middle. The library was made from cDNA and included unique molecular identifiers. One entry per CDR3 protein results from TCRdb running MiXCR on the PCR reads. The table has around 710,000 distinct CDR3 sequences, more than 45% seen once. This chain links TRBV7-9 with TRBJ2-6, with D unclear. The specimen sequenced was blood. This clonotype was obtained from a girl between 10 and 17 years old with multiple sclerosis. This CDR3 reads CASSGGANVLTF. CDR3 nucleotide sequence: TGTGCCAGCTCTGGAGGGGCCAACGTCCTGACTTTC.